The entry that follows covers one T cell receptor beta chain sequence. The data were produced by immunoSEQ multiplex PCR, yet TCRdb's version contains in-frame clones alone and is incomplete. The sample yields some 260,000 clones, about 86% seen once. The CDR3 consists of 13 residues. V lost 3 bases to trimming and J lost 0 bases, with 5 bases between them. Residents of 24 US areas, aged roughly 18 to 89 years, made up the participants. Cohorts were based on clinical histories the participants reported. The sample is drawn from a study of blood T cell repertoires in COVID-19. Whole-study context: Some COVID-19 samples were acute and others convalescent; all came from the United States, Italy and Spain.

Source material: PBMCs or T cells enriched from blood (not recorded which). The chain links TRBV12-3 or TRBV12-4 to TRBJ1-2; D is unresolved. This TCR came from a man younger than 40 with acute COVID-19. The CDR3 sequence is CASSFPANYGYTF. CDR3 bases: TGTGCCAGCAGTTTTCCAGCTAACTATGGCTACACCTTC.